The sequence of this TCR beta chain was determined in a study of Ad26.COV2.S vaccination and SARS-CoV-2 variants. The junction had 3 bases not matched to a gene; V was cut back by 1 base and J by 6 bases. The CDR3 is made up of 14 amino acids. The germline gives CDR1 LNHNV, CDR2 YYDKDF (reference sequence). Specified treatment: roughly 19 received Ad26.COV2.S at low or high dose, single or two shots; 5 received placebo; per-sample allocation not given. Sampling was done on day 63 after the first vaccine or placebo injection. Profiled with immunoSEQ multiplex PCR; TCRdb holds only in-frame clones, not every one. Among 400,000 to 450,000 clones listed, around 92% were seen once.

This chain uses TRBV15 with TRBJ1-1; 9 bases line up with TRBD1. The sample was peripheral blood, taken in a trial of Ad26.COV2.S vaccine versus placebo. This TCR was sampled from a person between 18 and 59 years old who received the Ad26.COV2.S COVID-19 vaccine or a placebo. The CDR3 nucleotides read TGTGCCACCAGCAGAGGGGACAGGGTCGCTGAAGCTTTCTTT. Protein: CATSRGDRVAEAFF.